This T cell receptor (beta chain) was obtained from a study of tumor-infiltrating lymphocytes in primary liver carcinoma. About this clonotype itself: The antigen remains undetermined. A much larger clone differs by one base, so this may be a read error.

Taking about 18-31 mg of unsorted bulk tissue, the authors co-extracted RNA and DNA. Each participant had primary liver carcinoma, and surgical resection was the treatment. Losses at the gene ends were 5 bases for V and 4 bases for J; bases not matched to a gene: 10. There are 16 residues in the CDR3. Germline CDR1 MNHNS, CDR2 SASEGT. Production of TCR beta cDNA used 500 ng total RNA together with a constant-region primer. Each TCR beta library was derived from three nested multiplex PCR rounds that employed slightly modified ARM-PCR. TRBV1-TRBV30 forward primers paired with a C-beta reverse primer were used in the first two PCR rounds, which ran roughly 10 cycles each. TCRdb analysed the multiplex PCR reads with MiXCR anew, one entry per CDR3 protein. The sample includes 95,000 to 150,000 distinct CDR3 sequences, less than 80% of them seen just once. Study outcomes and limitations: Blood trailed tumors significantly in top-250-clone fraction (p = 0.039). A small share of top clones, only about 7-24%, was found in all five tumor regions.

This receptor was taken from a woman in her sixties with primary liver carcinoma and hepatitis B virus infection. V gene TRBV6-1 combines with J gene TRBJ1-1, with TRBD1 identical over 10 bases. The specimen sequenced was liver tumor tissue from sampling region 1. Specified subset: tumor region T1, superior pole. The CDR3 DNA is TGTGCCAGCAGTCAAGGACCGGGACAGGGGATCACTGAAGCTTTCTTT. It encodes CASSQGPGQGITEAFF.